This TCR beta chain was found in a study of cytomegalovirus exposure and HLA in healthy donors. Overall study findings and caveats: The study labeled more than 150 TCR beta chains cytomegalovirus-associated. Being productive about 87% or about 30% of the time was typical of most TCR beta V segments in an earlier analysis. In a later analysis, most CMV-associated TCR beta chains appeared HLA-restricted.

To note about this clone: As yet, its antigen is unknown.

In the PCR, 60 Vbeta and 13 Jbeta primers were used. Per the study methods: A later analysis tallied about 80 million unique TCR beta chains, some 10 million of them shared. Generated by immunoSEQ multiplex PCR, the TCRdb table keeps only in-frame clones and is missing some. The D gene and trimming were derived from the DNA, and the V and J assignments and clone size from that table. The sample yields about 150,000 clones, approximately 80% seen once. J gave up 4 bases and V 3 bases, and 11 bases lay outside the gene matches. Germline values: CDR1 KGHSH, CDR2 LQKENI. The CDR3 consists of 18 residues. The sample comprised PBMCs. The chain recombines TRBV18 with TRBJ2-6; TRBD2 aligns across 8 bases. This clonotype originated in a woman between 40 and 55 years old in good health and CMV-seronegative. CDR3 DNA sequence: TGTGCCAGCTCACCCTTCGGCCAGCGGGAGAGGGGGGCCAACGTCCTGACTTTC. This translates into CASSPFGQRERGANVLTF.